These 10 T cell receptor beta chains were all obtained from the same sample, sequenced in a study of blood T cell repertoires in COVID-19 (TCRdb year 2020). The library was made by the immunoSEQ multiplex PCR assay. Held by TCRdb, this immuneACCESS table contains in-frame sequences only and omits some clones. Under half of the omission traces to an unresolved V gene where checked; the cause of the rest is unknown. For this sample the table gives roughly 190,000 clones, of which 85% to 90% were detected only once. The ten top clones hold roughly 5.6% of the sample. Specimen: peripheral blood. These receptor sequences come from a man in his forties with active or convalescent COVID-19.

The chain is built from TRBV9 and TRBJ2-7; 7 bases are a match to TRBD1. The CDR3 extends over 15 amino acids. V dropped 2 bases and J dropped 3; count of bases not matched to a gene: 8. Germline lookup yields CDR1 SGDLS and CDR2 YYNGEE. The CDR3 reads CASSVEPGQSYEQYF. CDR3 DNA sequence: TGTGCCAGCAGCGTCGAACCGGGACAGAGCTACGAGCAGTACTTC. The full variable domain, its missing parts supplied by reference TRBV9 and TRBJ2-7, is DSGVTQTPKHLITATGQRVTLRCSPRSGDLSVYWYQQSLDQGLQFLIQYYNGEERAKGNILERFSAQQFPDLHSELNLSSLELGDSALYFCASSVEPGQSYEQYFGPGTRLTVT.

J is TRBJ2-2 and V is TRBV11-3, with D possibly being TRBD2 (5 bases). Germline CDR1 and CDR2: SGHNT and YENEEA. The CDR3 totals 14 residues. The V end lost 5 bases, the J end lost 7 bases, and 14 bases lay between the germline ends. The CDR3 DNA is TGTGCCAGCAGCCAAATATTCGGGATCGGGGAGCTGTTTTTT. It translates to CASSQIFGIGELFF.

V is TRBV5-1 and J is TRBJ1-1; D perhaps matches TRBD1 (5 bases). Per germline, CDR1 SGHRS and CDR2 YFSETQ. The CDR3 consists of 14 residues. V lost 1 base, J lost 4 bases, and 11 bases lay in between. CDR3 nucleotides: TGCGCCAGCAGCTTGTACGGGGGGACCACTGAAGCTTTCTTT. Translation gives CASSLYGGTTEAFF.

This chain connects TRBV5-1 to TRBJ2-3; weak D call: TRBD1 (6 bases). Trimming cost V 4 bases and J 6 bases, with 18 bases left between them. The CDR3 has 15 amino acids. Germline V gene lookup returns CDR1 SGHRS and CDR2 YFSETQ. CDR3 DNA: TGCGCCAGCAGCCGGGACCTACAGGGTGGGGATACGCAGTATTTT. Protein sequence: CASSRDLQGGDTQYF. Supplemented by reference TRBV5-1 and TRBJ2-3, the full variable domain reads KAGVTQTPRYLIKTRGQQVTLSCSPISGHRSVSWYQQTPGQGLQFLFEYFSETQRNKGNFPGRFSGRQFSNSRSEMNVSTLELGDSALYLCASSRDLQGGDTQYFGPGTRLTVL.

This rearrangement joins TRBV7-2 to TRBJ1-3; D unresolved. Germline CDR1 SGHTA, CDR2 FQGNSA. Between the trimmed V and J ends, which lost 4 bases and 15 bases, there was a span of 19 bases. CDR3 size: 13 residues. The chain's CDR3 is CASSSSTSRSTYF. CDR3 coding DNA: TGTGCCAGCAGCTCGTCGACAAGTCGTAGTACATATTTT.

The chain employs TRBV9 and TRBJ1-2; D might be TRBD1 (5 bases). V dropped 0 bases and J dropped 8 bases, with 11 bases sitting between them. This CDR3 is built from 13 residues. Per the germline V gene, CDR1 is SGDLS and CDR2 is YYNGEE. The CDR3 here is CASSVGQGDGYTF. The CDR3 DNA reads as TGTGCCAGCAGCGTAGGCCAGGGTGACGGCTACACCTTC.

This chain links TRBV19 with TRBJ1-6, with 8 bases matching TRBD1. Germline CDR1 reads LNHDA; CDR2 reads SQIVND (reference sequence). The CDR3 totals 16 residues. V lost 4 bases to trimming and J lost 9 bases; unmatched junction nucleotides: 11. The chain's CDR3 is CASSTPGQGGFSPLHF. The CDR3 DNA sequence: TGTGCCAGTAGTACCCCTGGACAGGGTGGATTTTCACCCCTCCACTTT.

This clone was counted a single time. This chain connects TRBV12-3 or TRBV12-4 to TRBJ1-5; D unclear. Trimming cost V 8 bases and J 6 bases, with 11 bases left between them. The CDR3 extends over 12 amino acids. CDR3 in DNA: TGTGCCAGCCTAGGCTTAGCTCAGCCCCAGCATTTT. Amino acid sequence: CASLGLAQPQHF.

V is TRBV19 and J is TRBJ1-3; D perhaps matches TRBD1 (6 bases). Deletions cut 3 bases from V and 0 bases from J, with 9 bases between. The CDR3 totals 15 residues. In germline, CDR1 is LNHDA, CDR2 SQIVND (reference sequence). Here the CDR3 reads CASSIDRSSGNTIYF. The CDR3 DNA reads TGTGCCAGTAGTATCGACAGGTCCTCTGGAAACACCATATATTTT.

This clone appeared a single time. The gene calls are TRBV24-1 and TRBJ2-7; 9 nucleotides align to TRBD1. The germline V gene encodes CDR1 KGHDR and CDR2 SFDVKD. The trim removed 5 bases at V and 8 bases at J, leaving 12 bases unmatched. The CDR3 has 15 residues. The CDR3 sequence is CATSVRTGAGNKQYF. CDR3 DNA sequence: TGTGCCACCAGTGTCCGGACAGGGGCGGGTAACAAGCAGTACTTC.